Below, 22 T cell receptor beta chains from the same sample are listed, as sequenced in a study of T cell responses to AZD1222 COVID-19 vaccine. Produced via immunoSEQ multiplex PCR; TCRdb's table is partial and in-frame only. The sample holds roughly 120,000 clones, approximately 90% seen once. The sample in question was peripheral blood, obtained on day 0 of AZD1222 vaccination. The receptors derive from an adult in good health.

The V call is TRBV5-4, the J call TRBJ1-1; TRBD1 might be the D (5 bases). V was cut by 4 bases and J by 0 bases, with 16 bases left in between. The CDR3 contains 16 residues. Germline CDR1 reads SGHNT; CDR2 reads YYREEE (reference sequence). The CDR3 here is CASSPRRQTMNTEAFF. DNA of the CDR3: TGTGCCAGCAGCCCACGCCGACAGACGATGAACACTGAAGCTTTCTTT. Together with reference TRBV5-4 and TRBJ1-1, the CDR3 gives the full variable domain: ETGVTQSPTHLIKTRGQQVTLRCSSQSGHNTVSWYQQALGQGPQFIFQYYREEENGRGNFPPRFSGLQFPNYSSELNVNALELDDSALYLCASSPRRQTMNTEAFFGQGTRLTVV.

This chain uses TRBV6-6 with TRBJ1-6, with 8 bases lining up with TRBD1. Germline V CDR1 and CDR2: MNHNY, SVGAGI (reference sequence). Losses at the gene ends were 6 bases for V and 6 bases for J; bases not matched to a gene: 7. This CDR3 has 15 residues. The CDR3 loop reads CASSPRQGSNSPLHF. CDR3 bases: TGTGCCAGCAGCCCACGACAGGGGAGTAATTCACCCCTCCACTTT.

The rearrangement links TRBV5-1 to TRBJ2-7, with a weak D call TRBD1 (5 bases). Germline values: CDR1 SGHRS, CDR2 YFSETQ. The CDR3 runs 15 residues. Trimming removed 0 bases at V and 7 bases at J, with 17 bases between. CDR3 DNA sequence: TGCGCCAGCAGCTTGGAAGCAGGCGGACAATTGGAGCAGTACTTC. As protein: CASSLEAGGQLEQYF. The whole variable domain, remainder taken from reference TRBV5-1 and TRBJ2-7, is KAGVTQTPRYLIKTRGQQVTLSCSPISGHRSVSWYQQTPGQGLQFLFEYFSETQRNKGNFPGRFSGRQFSNSRSEMNVSTLELGDSALYLCASSLEAGGQLEQYFGPGTRLTVT.

There are a few counts of this clone. V usage is TRBV28 and J usage is TRBJ1-2; D may be TRBD1 (6 bases). Germline-derived CDR1 and CDR2 are MDHEN and SYDVKM. Trimming left V 8 bases short and J 8 bases short, with 9 bases between. The CDR3 is made up of 10 amino acids. In nucleotides, the CDR3 is TGTGCCAGCCGACAGGCGGGCTACACCTTC. Its protein is CASRQAGYTF.

V usage is TRBV18 and J usage is TRBJ1-1; D gene unclear. V was clipped by 0 bases and J by 1 base, with 9 bases between them. The CDR3 runs 15 residues. Looked up from germline, CDR1 is KGHSH and CDR2 is LQKENI. The chain's CDR3 is CASSPPLAGNTEAFF. CDR3 nucleotides: TGTGCCAGCTCACCACCGCTCGCAGGGAACACTGAAGCTTTCTTT.

The J gene is TRBJ2-1, the V gene TRBV28; 8 nucleotides match TRBD2. With 4 bases clipped from V and 2 bases from J, the junction kept 13 bases outside the gene matches. This CDR3 has 18 residues. The germline V gene encodes CDR1 MDHEN and CDR2 SYDVKM. CDR3 amino acids: CASSSSWQAGAPYNEQFF. The CDR3 DNA reads TGTGCCAGCAGTTCAAGTTGGCAAGCGGGAGCGCCCTACAATGAGCAGTTCTTC.

The V and J genes are TRBV5-4 and TRBJ2-7; D unresolved. The CDR3 contains 14 residues. The V gene's germline CDR1 is SGHNT and CDR2 YYREEE (reference sequence). Trimming cost V 4 bases and J 5 bases, with 16 bases left between them. The CDR3 is CASSGPEVTHEQYF. CDR3 nucleotides: TGTGCCAGCAGCGGCCCGGAAGTCACCCACGAGCAGTACTTC.

This clone occurred once. The chain links TRBV24-1 to TRBJ2-3; no firm D call. The ends were cut back, 4 bases at V and 6 bases at J, with 22 bases in the middle. The germline V gene has CDR1 KGHDR and CDR2 SFDVKD. The CDR3 totals 17 residues. The CDR3 bases are TGTGCCACCAGTGACAGGTTTGAGGCCTATTCCACGGATACGCAGTATTTT. Residues: CATSDRFEAYSTDTQYF.

In DNA, the CDR3 is TGCGCCAGCAGCTTGGGGGACACCCAGAATGAAAAACTGTTTTTT. Protein sequence: CASSLGDTQNEKLFF. The rearrangement links TRBV5-1 to TRBJ1-4; D is perhaps TRBD1 (6 bases). This CDR3 comprises 15 residues. Germline V gene lookup returns CDR1 SGHRS and CDR2 YFSETQ. V was trimmed by 0 bases and J by 5 bases, leaving 11 bases between them.

V and J are TRBV7-9 and TRBJ1-2, with 8 bases lining up with TRBD1. Losses at the gene ends were 4 bases for V and 3 bases for J; bases not matched to a gene: 1. CDR1 and CDR2 from the germline V gene are SEHNR and FQNEAQ (reference sequence). The CDR3 is 13 amino acids. The CDR3 protein is CASSSTGDYGYTF. CDR3 coding DNA: TGTGCCAGCAGCTCGACAGGGGACTATGGCTACACCTTC.

This clone came up once. The rearrangement links TRBV11-2 to TRBJ2-1; D uncertain. Germline assignment: CDR1 SGHAT and CDR2 FQNNGV. V shed 0 bases and J shed 9 bases, with 9 bases lying between them. The CDR3 is 13 residues long. CDR3 amino acids: CASSLDPTGEQFF. As DNA, the CDR3 is TGTGCCAGCAGCTTAGACCCCACGGGTGAGCAGTTCTTC.

The rearrangement joins TRBV19 to TRBJ2-5; D possibly matches TRBD1 or TRBD2 (5 bases each). Germline V gene lookup returns CDR1 LNHDA and CDR2 SQIVND (reference sequence). Trimming pared 4 bases from V and 5 bases from J, leaving 11 bases between. The CDR3 sequence is 13 residues long. CDR3 amino acids: CASSKQGGETQYF. CDR3 DNA sequence: TGTGCCAGTAGTAAGCAGGGCGGGGAGACCCAGTACTTC.

The V call is TRBV29-1, the J call TRBJ2-7; D possibly corresponds to TRBD1 (5 bases). Germline V CDR1 and CDR2: SQVTM, ANQGSEA. Trimming pared 1 base from V and 4 bases from J, leaving 14 bases between. CDR3 length: 14 amino acids. This CDR3 reads CSVEAAQRGYEQYF. The CDR3 coding sequence is TGCAGCGTTGAAGCCGCCCAAAGGGGTTACGAGCAGTACTTC.

This clone is a singleton in its sample. The chain combines TRBV7-6 with TRBJ2-7; TRBD1 agrees at 9 bases. This CDR3 comprises 19 residues. J lost 0 bases, V lost 1 base, and 13 bases had no gene match. Germline V gene data show CDR1 as SGHVS and CDR2 as FNYEAQ. The CDR3 DNA reads as TGTGCCAGCAGCTTAGTCGCGGGACAGGGATCTGCAAGCTCCTACGAGCAGTACTTC. Protein: CASSLVAGQGSASSYEQYF.

This clone was seen only once. V usage is TRBV28 and J usage is TRBJ2-5, with TRBD1 matching 7 bases. Germline CDR1 reads MDHEN; CDR2 reads SYDVKM. CDR3 size: 14 residues. V was clipped by 5 bases and J by 5 bases; unmatched bases: 8. The CDR3 DNA reads TGTGCCAGCAGTCCCCTCACAGGGGAGGAGACCCAGTACTTC. This sequence encodes CASSPLTGEETQYF. The full variable domain, with the rest looked up from reference TRBV28 and TRBJ2-5, is DVKVTQSSRYLVKRTGEKVFLECVQDMDHENMFWYRQDPGLGLRLIYFSYDVKMKEKGDIPEGYSVSREKKERFSLILESASTNQTSMYLCASSPLTGEETQYFGPGTRLLVL.

V is TRBV7-9 and J is TRBJ2-1; 8 bases map to TRBD2. Germline-derived CDR1 and CDR2 are SEHNR and FQNEAQ (reference sequence). V shed 2 bases and J 6 bases; nucleotides not matched to a gene: 6. The CDR3 is made up of 15 amino acids. CDR3 DNA sequence: TGTGCCAGCAGCTTAAGGGTCAGCGGGGGCAATGAGCAGTTCTTC. It codes for CASSLRVSGGNEQFF. Together with reference TRBV7-9 and TRBJ2-1, the CDR3 gives the full variable domain: DTGVSQNPRHKITKRGQNVTFRCDPISEHNRLYWYRQTLGQGPEFLTYFQNEAQLEKSRLLSDRFSAERPKGSFSTLEIQRTEQGDSAMYLCASSLRVSGGNEQFFGPGTRLTVL.

This chain joins TRBV7-3 and TRBJ2-5, with D maybe TRBD1 (5 bases). CDR1 and CDR2 from the germline V gene are SGHTA and FQGTGA. The CDR3 sequence is 13 residues long. V dropped 1 base and J dropped 13 bases, with 16 bases sitting between them. The CDR3 is CASSLNVGLPPYF. The CDR3 DNA sequence: TGTGCCAGCAGCTTAAATGTGGGGCTGCCTCCGTACTTC. Full variable domain (missing parts from reference TRBV7-3 and TRBJ2-5): GAGVSQTPSNKVTEKGKYVELRCDPISGHTALYWYRQSLGQGPEFLIYFQGTGAADDSGLPNDRFFAVRPEGSVSTLKIQRTERGDSAVYLCASSLNVGLPPYFGPGTRLLVL.

The chain's CDR3 is CASSQGIFSYNEQFF. The DNA for the CDR3 is TGCGCCAGCAGCCAAGGGATCTTCTCCTACAATGAGCAGTTCTTC. This chain connects TRBV4-1 to TRBJ2-1; D gene ambiguous. The CDR3 has 15 amino acids. V lost 1 base to trimming and J lost 0 bases, with 7 bases between them. CDR1 is MGHRA and CDR2 is YSYEKL in the germline V gene.

The chain combines TRBV18 with TRBJ2-1, with TRBD2 matching over 7 bases. Germline lookup yields CDR1 KGHSH and CDR2 LQKENI. The ends lost 3 bases at V and 4 bases at J; junction bases unmatched: 15. The CDR3 is made up of 18 amino acids. DNA for the CDR3: TGTGCCAGCTCACCCCAGCCAAGGGAGCGGGGCTCTTACAATGAGCAGTTCTTC. The encoded protein is CASSPQPRERGSYNEQFF.

The J gene is TRBJ2-7, the V gene TRBV11-2; D gene ambiguous. V was shortened by 2 bases and J by 2 bases, with 10 bases between the two germline ends. The CDR3 is made up of 14 amino acids. Germline V gives CDR1 SGHAT, CDR2 FQNNGV. The CDR3 bases are TGTGCCAGCAGCTTAATTAGGGTGGCCTACGAGCAGTACTTC. Translated, it gives CASSLIRVAYEQYF.

This clone was picked up a small number of times. This chain connects TRBV2 to TRBJ1-5; possibly TRBD1 for D (6 bases). The CDR3 runs to 15 residues. Trimming left V 3 bases short and J 7 bases short, with 16 bases between. The germline gives CDR1 SNHLY, CDR2 FYNNEI. The CDR3 coding sequence is TGTGCCAGCAGTGAGCATACAGGGTATGAGCAGCCCCAGCATTTT. Translated: CASSEHTGYEQPQHF.

The chain combines TRBV4-1 with TRBJ2-2; D is ambiguous. Germline loops: CDR1 MGHRA, CDR2 YSYEKL. Trimming pared 0 bases from V and 3 bases from J, leaving 8 bases between. The CDR3 length is 15 residues. The CDR3 loop reads CASSQDGLYTGELFF. CDR3 DNA: TGCGCCAGCAGCCAAGATGGGCTTTACACCGGGGAGCTGTTTTTT.